One T cell receptor (beta chain) is described in this entry. Sequencing used immunoSEQ multiplex PCR; TCRdb keeps in-frame clones, though not all of them. Of fewer than 85,000 clones listed, approximately 86% are singletons. The data stem from a study of OX40 agonist ivuxolimab in advanced cancers. The germline CDR1 and CDR2 sequences are KGHSH and LQKENI. The germline V and J ends were trimmed by 2 bases and 0 bases, with 12 bases remaining between them. The CDR3 sequence is 16 residues long. The TCR originated in an adult with an advanced solid tumor such as melanoma, head and neck, liver or kidney cancer. Source: CD4+ or CD8+ T cells sorted from blood, taken in a trial of the OX40 agonist ivuxolimab. The chain links TRBV18 to TRBJ2-3; TRBD1 might be the D (5 bases). CDR3 amino acids: CASSPTGLGSTDTQYF. DNA of the CDR3: TGTGCCAGCTCACCAACAGGTTTAGGAAGCACAGATACGCAGTATTTT.